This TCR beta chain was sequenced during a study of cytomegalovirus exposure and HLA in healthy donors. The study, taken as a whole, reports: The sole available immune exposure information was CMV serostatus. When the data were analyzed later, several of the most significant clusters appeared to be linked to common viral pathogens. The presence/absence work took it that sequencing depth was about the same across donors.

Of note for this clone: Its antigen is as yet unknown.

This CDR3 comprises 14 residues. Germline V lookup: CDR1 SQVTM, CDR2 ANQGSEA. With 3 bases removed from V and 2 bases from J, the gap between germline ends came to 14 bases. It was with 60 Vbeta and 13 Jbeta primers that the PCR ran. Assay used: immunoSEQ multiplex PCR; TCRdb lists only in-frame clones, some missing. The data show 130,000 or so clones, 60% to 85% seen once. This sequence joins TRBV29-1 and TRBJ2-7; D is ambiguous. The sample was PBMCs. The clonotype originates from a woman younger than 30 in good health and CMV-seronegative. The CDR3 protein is CSVDFGLPPYEQYF. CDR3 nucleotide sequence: TGCAGCGTTGACTTTGGGCTGCCTCCCTACGAGCAGTACTTC.